The clone carrying this TCR beta chain appeared a few times. PCR was performed using 60 Vbeta and 13 Jbeta primers. TCRdb keeps only in-frame clones here, not all; method: immunoSEQ multiplex PCR. The data hold fewer than 200,000 clones, with around 75% observed a single time. This sample was taken from a study of cytomegalovirus exposure and HLA in healthy donors. This CDR3 comprises 11 residues. V shed 10 bases and J shed 4 bases, with 10 bases lying between them. Germline V gene lookup returns CDR1 SNHLY and CDR2 FYNNEI. The sequenced material came from PBMCs. The V and J genes are TRBV2 and TRBJ1-2; D ambiguous. This TCR came from a woman in her twenties or thirties in good health and CMV-seronegative. The CDR3 here is CATGGVYGYTF. The CDR3 bases are TGTGCCACCGGCGGGGTCTATGGCTACACCTTC.